A single sample gave rise to the 18 T cell receptor beta chains below, sequenced in a study of shared clonotypes between healthy human individuals (TCRdb year 2020). The protocol used for the library was the immunoSEQ multiplex PCR assay. In TCRdb, the immuneACCESS table is reduced to in-frame sequences with V and J assigned. These tables do not hold every clone; where another copy was compared, an unresolved V gene accounts for under half, and the others remain unexplained. This sample comprises more than 400,000 clones, about 96% of them detected only once. The top ten hold around 0.066% of the sample. The material sequenced was naive CD4+ T cells sorted from blood. The sample's cell subset or site, from its label and the paper: CD45RA+ positively selected. These TCRs come from a woman aged 25 to 39 in good health.

The chain carries TRBV6-6 and TRBJ2-7; 7 bases are shared with TRBD2. The CDR3 is 14 amino acids. The ends lost 4 bases at V and 3 bases at J; junction bases unmatched: 6. Germline CDR1 MNHNY, CDR2 SVGAGI (reference sequence). The CDR3 DNA reads TGTGCCAGCAGTTCCCGGACTAGTAACTACGAGCAGTACTTC. Translation gives CASSSRTSNYEQYF.

This rearrangement joins TRBV5-8 to TRBJ2-3, with D unresolved. Germline CDR1 and CDR2: SGHTS and YDEGEE. The V end was cut by 2 bases, the J end by 0 bases, with 10 bases between. This CDR3 spans 15 amino acids. The CDR3 sequence is CASSLVGLSTDTQYF. In nucleotides, the CDR3 is TGTGCCAGCAGCTTAGTAGGCCTAAGCACAGATACGCAGTATTTT.

The V gene is TRBV11-2, the J gene TRBJ2-4; D perhaps matches TRBD2 (6 bases). Trimming removed 5 bases at V and 3 bases at J, with 11 bases between. The CDR3 extends over 14 amino acids. Per germline, CDR1 SGHAT and CDR2 FQNNGV. The CDR3 protein is CASSPLAGKNIQYF. For the CDR3, the DNA is TGTGCCAGCAGCCCACTAGCCGGCAAAAACATTCAGTACTTC.

The V call is TRBV14, the J call TRBJ1-1, with D possibly being TRBD1 (6 bases). Germline V gene lookup returns CDR1 SGHDN and CDR2 FVKESK. The CDR3 consists of 15 residues. Deletions cut 1 base from V and 4 bases from J, with 13 bases between. CDR3 residues: CASSQGTVGGTEAFF. Here the CDR3 DNA reads TGTGCCAGCAGCCAAGGTACAGTAGGGGGCACTGAAGCTTTCTTT.

This clone was picked up one time. The chain combines TRBV9 with TRBJ2-3; TRBD2 matches at 7 bases. This CDR3 spans 16 amino acids. Trimming removed 7 bases from V and 3 bases from J; junction bases left unmatched: 14. CDR1 and CDR2 from the germline V gene are SGDLS and YYNGEE. The chain's CDR3 is CASSPRGLEGTDTQYF. DNA for the CDR3: TGTGCCAGCTCCCCGAGAGGACTAGAAGGAACAGATACGCAGTATTTT.

The chain has TRBV6-1 and TRBJ1-3, with D unresolved. The CDR3 runs to 11 residues. The germline V gene encodes CDR1 MNHNS and CDR2 SASEGT. The V end lost 7 bases, the J end lost 6 bases, and 7 bases lay between the germline ends. In DNA, the CDR3 is TGTGCCAGCACTAGGGCAAACACCATATATTTT. Residues: CASTRANTIYF.

The chain carries TRBV18 and TRBJ2-7; 7 bases agree with TRBD2. The CDR3 sequence is 15 residues long. CDR1 and CDR2 (germline): KGHSH, LQKENI. The V gene end was trimmed by 5 bases and the J gene end by 3 bases; junction bases not matched to a gene: 10. The CDR3 DNA is TGTGCCAGCTCAAACCGGGACTATGTCAACTACGAGCAGTACTTC. It is translated as CASSNRDYVNYEQYF.

The CDR3 DNA sequence: TGTGCCAGCAGCCTAGTCGGGGGATTTACAAGCTCCTACAATGAGCAGTTCTTC. Translation gives CASSLVGGFTSSYNEQFF. V and J are TRBV11-2 and TRBJ2-1; D perhaps matches TRBD2 (6 bases). CDR1 and CDR2 (germline): SGHAT, FQNNGV. V was clipped by 5 bases and J by 0 bases, with 20 bases between them. The CDR3 sequence is 18 residues long.

CDR3 amino acids: CASSLTGPKNIQYF. The CDR3 bases are TGTGCCAGCAGTTTGACAGGTCCCAAAAACATTCAGTACTTC. The V and J genes are TRBV28 and TRBJ2-4, with D maybe TRBD1 (6 bases). This CDR3 region has 14 residues. V was trimmed by 3 bases and J by 2 bases, leaving 8 bases between them. The germline gives CDR1 MDHEN, CDR2 SYDVKM. The full variable domain, with the rest looked up from reference TRBV28 and TRBJ2-4, is DVKVTQSSRYLVKRTGEKVFLECVQDMDHENMFWYRQDPGLGLRLIYFSYDVKMKEKGDIPEGYSVSREKKERFSLILESASTNQTSMYLCASSLTGPKNIQYFGAGTRLSVL.

V and J are TRBV19 and TRBJ1-1; D is uncertain. V dropped 6 bases and J dropped 2 bases, with 10 bases sitting between them. Germline V gene lookup returns CDR1 LNHDA and CDR2 SQIVND (reference sequence). There are 13 residues in the CDR3. In DNA form, the CDR3 reads TGTGCCAGTAGGTCCTGGTTAAACACTGAAGCTTTCTTT. Amino acid sequence: CASRSWLNTEAFF. The full variable domain, its missing parts supplied by reference TRBV19 and TRBJ1-1, is DGGITQSPKYLFRKEGQNVTLSCEQNLNHDAMYWYRQDPGQGLRLIYYSQIVNDFQKGDIAEGYSVSREKKESFPLTVTSAQKNPTAFYLCASRSWLNTEAFFGQGTRLTVV.

In regard to this clone: The identical CDR3 is also encoded by other nucleotide sequences in the sample. The chain combines TRBV2 with TRBJ1-5, with D uncertain. From germline, CDR1 is SNHLY and CDR2 FYNNEI. V was shortened by 4 bases and J by 1 base, with 8 bases between the two germline ends. The CDR3 length is 14 residues. For the CDR3, the DNA is TGTGCCAGCAGTGTGGGCAGGAGCAATCAGCCCCAGCATTTT. Translating gives CASSVGRSNQPQHF. The whole variable domain, filled in from reference TRBV2 and TRBJ1-5, reads EPEVTQTPSHQVTQMGQEVILRCVPISNHLYFYWYRQILGQKVEFLVSFYNNEISEKSEIFDDQFSVERPDGSNFTLKIRSTKLEDSAMYFCASSVGRSNQPQHFGDGTRLSIL.

The rearrangement links TRBV19 to TRBJ2-7; D not resolved. Germline V gene lookup returns CDR1 LNHDA and CDR2 SQIVND (reference sequence). V gave up 1 base and J gave up 2 bases, with 12 bases separating them. The CDR3 is 15 residues long. The CDR3 sequence: CASSIGASGPYEQYF. The CDR3 DNA reads TGTGCCAGTAGTATAGGGGCTAGTGGCCCCTACGAGCAGTACTTC.

This chain links TRBV7-6 with TRBJ2-1; the match to TRBD2 covers 8 bases. V trimming: 4 bases; J trimming: 4 bases; junction bases outside the gene matches: 6. CDR3 length: 15 residues. Germline assignment: CDR1 SGHVS and CDR2 FNYEAQ. In DNA form, the CDR3 reads TGTGCCAGCAGCTCCGTAGCGGGACTGTACAATGAGCAGTTCTTC. Translation gives CASSSVAGLYNEQFF.

This rearrangement joins TRBV5-4 to TRBJ2-1; 13 nucleotides line up with TRBD2. From germline, CDR1 is SGHNT and CDR2 YYREEE (reference sequence). The CDR3 is 16 amino acids. Germline trimming cut 4 bases from V and 4 bases from J; bases unmatched to any gene: 5. In nucleotides, the CDR3 is TGTGCCAGCAGCACGGGGACTAGCGGGGATTACAATGAGCAGTTCTTC. It specifies CASSTGTSGDYNEQFF.

For this clone: Germline and junction disagree at one end, which may indicate a read error. Other DNA sequences within the sample encode an identical CDR3. The chain uses TRBV5-1 and TRBJ2-7; a possible D gene is TRBD2 (6 bases). CDR1 is SGHRS and CDR2 is YFSETQ in the germline V gene. The CDR3 length is 11 residues. The CDR3 DNA reads TGCGCCAGCAGCTACGACCGGGGGTGGCACTTC. It yields the protein CASSYDRGWHF. Together with reference TRBV5-1 and TRBJ2-7, the CDR3 gives the full variable domain: KAGVTQTPRYLIKTRGQQVTLSCSPISGHRSVSWYQQTPGQGLQFLFEYFSETQRNKGNFPGRFSGRQFSNSRSEMNVSTLELGDSALYLCASSYDRGWHFGPGTRLTVT.

In DNA form, the CDR3 reads TGTGCCAGCAGCCAAGCCGGGAGCTGGGATACGCAGTATTTT. Residues: CASSQAGSWDTQYF. V gene TRBV4-2 combines with J gene TRBJ2-3, with D possibly being TRBD2 (6 bases). V was pared by 1 base and J by 6 bases, with 11 bases between. Germline V gene lookup returns CDR1 LGHNA and CDR2 YNFKEQ. There are 14 residues in the CDR3.

V gene TRBV5-4 combines with J gene TRBJ2-7, with 13 bases that match TRBD2. V was pared by 4 bases and J by 4 bases, with 8 bases of the junction left unmatched. Germline-derived CDR1 and CDR2 are SGHNT and YYREEE (reference sequence). CDR3 length equals 16 residues. This CDR3 is CASSAILAGGPYEQYF. DNA for the CDR3: TGTGCCAGCAGCGCCATACTAGCGGGAGGGCCTTACGAGCAGTACTTC.

This clone has just one count. The chain couples TRBV7-9 to TRBJ1-5; maybe TRBD1 (6 bases). Trimming cost V 5 bases and J 5 bases, with 13 bases left between them. Germline loops: CDR1 SEHNR, CDR2 FQNEAQ (reference sequence). This CDR3 is 14 amino acids long. CDR3 protein: CASSPSGDHQPQHF. The CDR3 DNA reads as TGTGCCAGCAGCCCGTCAGGGGACCATCAGCCCCAGCATTTT.